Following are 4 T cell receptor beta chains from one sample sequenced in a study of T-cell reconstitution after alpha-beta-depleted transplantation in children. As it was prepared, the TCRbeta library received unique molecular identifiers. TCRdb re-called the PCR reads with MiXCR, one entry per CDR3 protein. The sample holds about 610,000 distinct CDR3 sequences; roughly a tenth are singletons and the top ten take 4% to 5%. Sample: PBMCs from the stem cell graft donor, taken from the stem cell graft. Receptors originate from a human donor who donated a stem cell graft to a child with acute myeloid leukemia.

The CDR3 DNA reads as TGTGCCAAGGGGACGGGACTAAAGTTCTTC. The encoded protein is CAKGTGLKFF. The rearrangement uses TRBV6-2 or TRBV6-3 and TRBJ2-1, with 7 bases matching TRBD2. The CDR3 totals 10 residues. The germline V gene has CDR1 MNHEY and CDR2 SVGEGT. V was pared by 10 bases and J by 14 bases, with 8 bases of the junction left unmatched.

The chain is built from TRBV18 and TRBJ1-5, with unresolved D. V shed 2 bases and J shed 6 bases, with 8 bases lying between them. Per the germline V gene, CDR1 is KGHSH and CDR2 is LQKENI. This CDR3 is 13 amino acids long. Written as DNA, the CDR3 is TGTGCCAGCTCACCAGGGGTCAGTCAGCCCCAGCATTTT. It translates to CASSPGVSQPQHF.

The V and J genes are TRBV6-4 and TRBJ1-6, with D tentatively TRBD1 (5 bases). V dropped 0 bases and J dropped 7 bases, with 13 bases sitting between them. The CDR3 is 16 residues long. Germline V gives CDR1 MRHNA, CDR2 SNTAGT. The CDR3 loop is CASSDSPGSDNSPLHF. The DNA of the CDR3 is TGTGCCAGCAGTGACTCGCCAGGGTCGGACAATTCACCCCTCCACTTT.

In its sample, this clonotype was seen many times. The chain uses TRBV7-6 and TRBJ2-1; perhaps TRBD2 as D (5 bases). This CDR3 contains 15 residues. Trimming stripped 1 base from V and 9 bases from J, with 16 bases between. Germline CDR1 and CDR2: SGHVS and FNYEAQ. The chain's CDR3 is CASSLGLASGSEQFF. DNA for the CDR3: TGTGCCAGCAGCTTAGGGTTAGCGTCGGGAAGTGAGCAGTTCTTC. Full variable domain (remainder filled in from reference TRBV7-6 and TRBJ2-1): GAGVSQSPRYKVTKRGQDVALRCDPISGHVSLYWYRQALGQGPEFLTYFNYEAQQDKSGLPNDRFSAERPEGSISTLTIQRTEQRDSAMYRCASSLGLASGSEQFFGPGTRLTVL.